This T cell receptor beta chain was captured in a study of cytomegalovirus exposure and HLA in healthy donors. 60 Vbeta and 13 Jbeta primers were used in PCR. This table comes from immunoSEQ multiplex PCR, and its TCRdb copy is limited to in-frame clones, with some not included. The sample includes more than 110,000 clones, just under 85% of them seen just once. Concerning this clone itself: Its specificity is not known.

There are 15 residues in the CDR3. Losses at the gene ends were 6 bases for V and 2 bases for J; bases not matched to a gene: 10. Germline values: CDR1 LNHDA, CDR2 SQIVND (reference sequence). Study findings and constraints: It is likely that the observed cluster of highly shared sequence variants was a sequencing artifact. Earlier analysis yielded a pattern in which most TCR beta V segments were productive about 90% or about 30% of the time. Cytomegalovirus-associated status was assigned to more than 150 TCR beta chains.

Sequencing was carried out using PBMCs. This TCR came from a man younger than 40 in good health and CMV-seropositive. V and J are TRBV19 and TRBJ2-7; TRBD2 agrees at 7 bases. CDR3 nucleotide sequence: TGTGCCAGTAGGGGACGGGACGGGACTACCTACGAGCAGTACTTC. The encoded protein is CASRGRDGTTYEQYF.